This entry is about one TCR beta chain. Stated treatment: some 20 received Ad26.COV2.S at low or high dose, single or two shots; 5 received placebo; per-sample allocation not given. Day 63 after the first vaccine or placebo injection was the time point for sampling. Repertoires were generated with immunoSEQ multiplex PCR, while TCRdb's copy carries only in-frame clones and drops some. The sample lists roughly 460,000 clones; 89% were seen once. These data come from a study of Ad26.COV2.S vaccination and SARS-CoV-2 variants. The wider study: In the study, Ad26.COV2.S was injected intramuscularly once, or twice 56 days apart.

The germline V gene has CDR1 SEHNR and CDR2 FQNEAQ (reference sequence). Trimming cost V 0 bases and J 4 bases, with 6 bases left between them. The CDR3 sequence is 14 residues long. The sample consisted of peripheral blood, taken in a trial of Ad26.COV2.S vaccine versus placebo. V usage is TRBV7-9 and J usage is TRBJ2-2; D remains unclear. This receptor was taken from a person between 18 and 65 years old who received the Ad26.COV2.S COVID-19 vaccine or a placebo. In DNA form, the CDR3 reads TGTGCCAGCAGCTTAGCGAATCCCACCGGGGAGCTGTTTTTT. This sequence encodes CASSLANPTGELFF.